This TCR beta chain originates from a study of sequential checkpoint blockade in melanoma. Generated by immunoSEQ multiplex PCR, the TCRdb table keeps only in-frame clones and is missing some. The data contain about 20,000 clones, 80% to 85% of them singletons. Treatment of the sample: randomized to nivolumab then ipilimumab (arm A) or the reverse (arm B). Sorted cells were live CD3+CD8+, lacking CD19 and CD56, from PBMCs. The CDR3 has 14 amino acids. Germline CDR1 is SGHNT and CDR2 is YYREEE (reference sequence). V gave up 4 bases and J gave up 8 bases; unmatched junction bases: 8. The sample consisted of CD8+ T cells sorted from blood (inferred from file names), taken from a patient given nivolumab and ipilimumab in sequence. This sequence joins TRBV5-4 and TRBJ1-4, with 7 bases that match TRBD1. The sequence was collected from a human donor with melanoma. CDR3 nucleotide sequence: TGTGCCAGCAGCGAGAGAGGGGGCGGGGAAAAACTGTTTTTT. Translation: CASSERGGGEKLFF.